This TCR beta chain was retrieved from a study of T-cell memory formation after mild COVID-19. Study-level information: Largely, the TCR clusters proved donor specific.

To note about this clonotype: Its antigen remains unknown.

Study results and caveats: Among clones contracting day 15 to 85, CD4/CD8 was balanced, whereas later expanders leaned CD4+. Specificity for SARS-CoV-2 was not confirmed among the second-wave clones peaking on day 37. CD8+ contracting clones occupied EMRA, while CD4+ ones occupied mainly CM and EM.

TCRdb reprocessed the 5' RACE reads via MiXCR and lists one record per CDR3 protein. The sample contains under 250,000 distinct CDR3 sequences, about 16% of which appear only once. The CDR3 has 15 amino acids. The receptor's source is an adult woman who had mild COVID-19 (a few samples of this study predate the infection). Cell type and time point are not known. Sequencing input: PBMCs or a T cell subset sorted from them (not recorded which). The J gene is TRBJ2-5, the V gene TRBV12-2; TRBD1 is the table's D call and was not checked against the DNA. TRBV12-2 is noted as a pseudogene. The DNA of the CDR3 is TGTGCAAGTCGCTTAGTGGTTAGGGGATCGGAGACCCAGTACTTC. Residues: CASRLVVRGSETQYF.